The sample holds a few counts of the clone carrying this T cell receptor (beta chain). The entry originates in a study of human T cells and chemical hapten exposure. TCRdb re-derived calls from the RACE reads in MiXCR, one entry per CDR3 protein. Of fewer than 60,000 distinct CDR3 sequences in the sample, about 9% were seen once. Time point meaning: patch test 1, 2 weeks after DPC sensitization. Treatment given: therapeutic diphenylcyclopropenone sensitization with weekly scalp DPC. The sequence was obtained from a woman in her 50s with alopecia areata. Some clones in this sample may be carry-over from other donors' samples. The starting material was whole blood, obtained in connection with sensitization to the hapten diphenylcyclopropenone (DPC).

CDR3 DNA: TGTGCCAGCAGTTCACCGGGACAGGGGTTAGCCCTCCACTTT. It is translated as CASSSPGQGLALHF. The rearrangement joins TRBV28 to TRBJ1-6; 10 bases are a match to TRBD1. The germline V gene encodes CDR1 MDHEN and CDR2 SYDVKM. J gave up 14 bases and V 4 bases, and 8 bases lay outside the gene matches. CDR3 length equals 14 residues.